This is a list of T cell receptor beta chains from one sample in a study of CD8 T cells in Susac syndrome. TCRdb re-derived calls from the immunoSEQ multiplex PCR reads in MiXCR, one entry per CDR3 protein. Here the sample spans under 200,000 distinct CDR3 sequences, 94% being singletons. Material: CD4+ T cells from PBMCs. These receptors were obtained from a human donor with Susac syndrome. CDR3s include the opening cysteine and the closing phenylalanine or tryptophan. A D gene is named only where the DNA matches it firmly. A row's size may be missing; if present it is once, few, many or a size class.

NA	NA	TRBV2	TRBJ2-5	TGTGCCAGCACCCCCGGGGGGCGGTCCCGGTCCCAAGAGACCCAGTACTTC	CASTPGGRSRSQETQYF
NA	TRBD1	TRBV20-1	TRBJ1-5	TGCAGTGCCCGGACAGGGAAGGATCAGCCCCAGCATTTT	CSARTGKDQPQHF
NA	NA	TRBV27	TRBJ2-7	TGTGCCAGCAGTTCAAGTAACAGTCCCTACGAGCAGTACTTC	CASSSSNSPYEQYF
NA	TRBD2	TRBV3-1	TRBJ2-1	TGTGCCAGCAGCCAAGCTCCGGGAGGTGAGCAGTTCTTC	CASSQAPGGEQFF
NA	NA	TRBV9	TRBJ2-2	TGTGCCAGCAACAGGAGGGGCGACCCGAACACCGGGGAGCTGTTTTTT	CASNRRGDPNTGELFF
NA	TRBD1	TRBV27	TRBJ2-7	TGTGCCAGCAGTTTTTCCACAGGGGGCGTAGGTGAGCAGTACTTC	CASSFSTGGVGEQYF
NA	NA	TRBV24-1	TRBJ2-3	TGTGCCACCAGTGACCCCGGGGGTACGCAGTATTTT	CATSDPGGTQYF
NA	NA	TRBV11-2	TRBJ2-1	TGTGCCAGCAGCCTCGGGTGGGGGGCTACCCTGTACAATGAGCAGTTCTTC	CASSLGWGATLYNEQFF
NA	TRBD1	TRBV19	TRBJ1-2	TGTGCCAGTAGCGTAATGACAGGGAACTATGGCTACACCTTC	CASSVMTGNYGYTF
NA	TRBD1	TRBV12-3/TRBV12-4	TRBJ2-1	TGTGCCAGCAGGGAGACAGGGGAGCCATACAATGAGCAGTTCTTC	CASRETGEPYNEQFF
NA	TRBD1	TRBV29-1	TRBJ1-5	TGCAGCGTTCTGGGACAGGGCGGTAGCAATCAGCCCCAGCATTTT	CSVLGQGGSNQPQHF
NA	NA	TRBV2	TRBJ1-1	TGTGCCAGCAGGGGACACATGAACACTGAAGCTTTCTTT	CASRGHMNTEAFF
NA	NA	TRBV20-1	TRBJ1-1	TGCAGTGCTAGTCGGGGAGTAAACACTGAAGCTTTCTTT	CSASRGVNTEAFF
once	TRBD1	TRBV7-2	TRBJ1-1	TGTGCCAGCAGCTTAGCTATGGGGACAGGGGGCACTGAAGCTTTCTTT	CASSLAMGTGGTEAFF
NA	NA	TRBV29-1	TRBJ2-5	TGCAGCGTGGGGAATCTTGAGGGGACCCGGTTCTTC	CSVGNLEGTRFF
NA	NA	TRBV7-2	TRBJ2-5	TGTGCCAGCAGCTTAGACGGGATAACAGAGACCCAGTACTTC	CASSLDGITETQYF
once	TRBD2	TRBV18	TRBJ2-1	TGTGCCAGCTCACCGGGACTAGTTAACCCTGAGCAGTTCTTC	CASSPGLVNPEQFF
NA	TRBD1	TRBV2	TRBJ1-5	TGTGCCAGCCGGACAGGCTTAAGCAATCAGCCCCAGCATTTT	CASRTGLSNQPQHF
NA	TRBD1	TRBV19	TRBJ1-2	TGTGCCAGTAGTAGCCCAGGGGGGGCAGGTGGCTACACCTTC	CASSSPGGAGGYTF
NA	NA	TRBV12-3/TRBV12-4	TRBJ1-1	TGTGCCAGCAGTTTTCAACTAAGAGCTGAAGCTTTCTTT	CASSFQLRAEAFF
NA	NA	TRBV2	TRBJ2-1	TGTGCCAGCAGGATGTCAATTGAGCAGTTCTTC	CASRMSIEQFF
NA	NA	TRBV12-3/TRBV12-4	TRBJ1-1	TGTGCCAGTAGAATCCAGGGAATGAACACTGAAGCTTTCTTT	CASRIQGMNTEAFF
once	NA	TRBV5-1	TRBJ1-4	TGCGCCAGCAGCTTGAACAATAAGAATGAAAAACTGTTTTTT	CASSLNNKNEKLFF
NA	TRBD2	TRBV5-6	TRBJ2-3	TGTGCCAGCAGCCTCCCCGGGGGGGCCGGTCGAGATACGCAGTATTTT	CASSLPGGAGRDTQYF
NA	NA	TRBV12-3/TRBV12-4	TRBJ1-1	TGTGCCAGCAGTTATGGCACTGAAGCTTTCTTT	CASSYGTEAFF
NA	NA	TRBV2	TRBJ2-6	TGTGCCAGCGGGGAGACGAGCTCTGGGGCCAACGTCCTGACTTTC	CASGETSSGANVLTF
NA	TRBD2	TRBV28	TRBJ2-1	TGTGCCAGCAGTTCCACACTAGCGGGGCGACACAATGAGCAGTTCTTC	CASSSTLAGRHNEQFF
NA	NA	TRBV20-1	TRBJ2-1	TGCAGTGCTGAGAGGGGGGCTAATGAGCAGTTCTTC	CSAERGANEQFF
NA	NA	TRBV6-1	TRBJ1-2	TGTGCCAGCAGTCGTGGTAGTAACTATGGCTACACCTTC	CASSRGSNYGYTF
NA	NA	TRBV18	TRBJ2-5	TGTGCCAGCTCCCCGCGTGAGGGGGAAGAGACCCAGTACTTC	CASSPREGEETQYF
NA	NA	TRBV7-2	TRBJ2-3	TGTGCCAGCAGCTTAGATTGGGGGGCAGATACGCAGTATTTT	CASSLDWGADTQYF
NA	NA	TRBV7-6	TRBJ1-1	TGTGCCAGCAGCTTAACACATAACACTGAAGCTTTCTTT	CASSLTHNTEAFF
NA	NA	TRBV5-4	TRBJ2-4	TGTGCCAGCAGCTCCGGTGGGTCGAGGAACATTCAGTACTTC	CASSSGGSRNIQYF
NA	TRBD1	TRBV18	TRBJ1-2	TGTGCCAGCTCGCCACAGGGGGCGCGTGGTGGCTACACCTTC	CASSPQGARGGYTF
NA	NA	TRBV7-8	TRBJ2-6	TGTGCCAGCAGCCCCGGGACGCCTGCCTCTGGGGCCAACGTCCTGACTTTC	CASSPGTPASGANVLTF
NA	NA	TRBV7-9	TRBJ1-4	TGTGCCAGCAGCTCACATGGACGTAACGAAAAACTGTTTTTT	CASSSHGRNEKLFF
NA	NA	TRBV4-3	TRBJ2-7	TGCGCCAGCAGCCAGGCGACACAGGGAAGGGGGAACTACGAGCAGTACTTC	CASSQATQGRGNYEQYF
NA	NA	TRBV19	TRBJ2-3	TGTGCCAGTAGTATAATCCCCGGCCCAGACGCAGATACGCAGTATTTT	CASSIIPGPDADTQYF
NA	TRBD1	TRBV6-2/TRBV6-3	TRBJ1-5	TGTGCCAGCAGTCACAGGGGCTGGGGGCCCCAGCATTTT	CASSHRGWGPQHF
NA	NA	TRBV4-2	TRBJ1-4	TGTGCCAGCAGCCAGATGACGGCCGCTAATGAAAAACTGTTTTTT	CASSQMTAANEKLFF